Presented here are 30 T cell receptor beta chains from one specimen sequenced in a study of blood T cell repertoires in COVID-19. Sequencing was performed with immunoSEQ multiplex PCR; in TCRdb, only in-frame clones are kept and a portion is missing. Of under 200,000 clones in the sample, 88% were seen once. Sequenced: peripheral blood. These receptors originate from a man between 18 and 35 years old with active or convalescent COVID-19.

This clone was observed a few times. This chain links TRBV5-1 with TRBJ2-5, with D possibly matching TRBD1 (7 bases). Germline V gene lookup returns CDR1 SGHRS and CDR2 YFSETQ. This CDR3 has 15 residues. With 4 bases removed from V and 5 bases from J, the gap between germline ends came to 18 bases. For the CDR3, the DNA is TGCGCCAGCAGCATGGGCACAGGGGAGGTGGAGACCCAGTACTTC. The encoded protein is CASSMGTGEVETQYF. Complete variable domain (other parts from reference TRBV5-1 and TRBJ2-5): KAGVTQTPRYLIKTRGQQVTLSCSPISGHRSVSWYQQTPGQGLQFLFEYFSETQRNKGNFPGRFSGRQFSNSRSEMNVSTLELGDSALYLCASSMGTGEVETQYFGPGTRLLVL.

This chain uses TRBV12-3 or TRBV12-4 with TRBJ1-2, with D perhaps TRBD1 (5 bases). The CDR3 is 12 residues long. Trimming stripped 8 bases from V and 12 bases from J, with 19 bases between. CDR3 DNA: TGTGCCAGCTCGGAACCTCCGGGGGATCACACCTTC. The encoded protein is CASSEPPGDHTF.

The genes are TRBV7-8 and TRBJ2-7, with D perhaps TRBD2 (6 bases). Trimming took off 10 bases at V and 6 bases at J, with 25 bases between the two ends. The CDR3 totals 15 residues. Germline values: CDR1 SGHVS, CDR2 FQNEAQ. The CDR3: CATHPRGRSEGEQYF. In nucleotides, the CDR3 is TGTGCCACCCACCCTCGAGGCAGGTCGGAGGGCGAGCAGTACTTC.

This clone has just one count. In nucleotides, the CDR3 is TGTGCCAGCAGCCAAGGGACAGCCTCTGGAAACACCATATATTTT. Protein sequence: CASSQGTASGNTIYF. The rearrangement links TRBV4-2 to TRBJ1-3, with D tentatively TRBD1 (6 bases). Per the germline V gene, CDR1 is LGHNA and CDR2 is YNFKEQ. The CDR3 loop spans 15 amino acids. Trimming took off 1 base at V and 0 bases at J, with 7 bases between the two ends.

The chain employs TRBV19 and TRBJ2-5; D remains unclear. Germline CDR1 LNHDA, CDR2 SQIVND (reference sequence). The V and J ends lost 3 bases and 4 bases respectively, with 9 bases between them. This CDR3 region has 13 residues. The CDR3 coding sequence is TGTGCCAGTAGTATTAGTACCCGAGAGACCCAGTACTTC. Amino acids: CASSISTRETQYF.

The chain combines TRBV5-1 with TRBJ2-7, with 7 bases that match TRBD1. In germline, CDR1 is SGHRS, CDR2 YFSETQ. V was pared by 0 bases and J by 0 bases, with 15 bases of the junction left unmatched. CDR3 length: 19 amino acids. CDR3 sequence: CASSLEGDRVSVSSYEQYF. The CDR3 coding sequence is TGCGCCAGCAGCTTGGAGGGGGACAGAGTTTCGGTTTCCTCCTACGAGCAGTACTTC. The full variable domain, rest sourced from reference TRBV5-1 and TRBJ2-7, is KAGVTQTPRYLIKTRGQQVTLSCSPISGHRSVSWYQQTPGQGLQFLFEYFSETQRNKGNFPGRFSGRQFSNSRSEMNVSTLELGDSALYLCASSLEGDRVSVSSYEQYFGPGTRLTVT.

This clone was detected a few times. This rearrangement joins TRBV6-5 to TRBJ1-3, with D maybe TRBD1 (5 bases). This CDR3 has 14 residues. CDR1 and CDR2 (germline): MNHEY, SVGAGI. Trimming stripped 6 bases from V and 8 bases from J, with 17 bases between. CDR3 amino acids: CASRVDSTIDTIYF. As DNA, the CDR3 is TGTGCCAGCAGAGTTGACAGTACCATAGACACCATATATTTT.

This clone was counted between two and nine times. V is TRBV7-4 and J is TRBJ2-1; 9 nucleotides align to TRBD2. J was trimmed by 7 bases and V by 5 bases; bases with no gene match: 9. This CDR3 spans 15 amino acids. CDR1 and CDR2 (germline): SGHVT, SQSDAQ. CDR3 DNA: TGTGCCAGCAGCGAGTCACATAGCGGGGGAAATGAGCAGTTCTTC. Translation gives CASSESHSGGNEQFF.

CDR3 bases: TGTGCCAGCAGTTTAAACAGTAACTATGGCTACACCTTC. As protein: CASSLNSNYGYTF. J is TRBJ1-2 and V is TRBV12-3 or TRBV12-4; D call uncertain. This CDR3 contains 13 residues. V was trimmed by 2 bases and J by 1 base, leaving 5 bases between them.

The CDR3 region is CASSPDRVGYTF. The CDR3 DNA reads TGCGCCAGCAGCCCAGACAGGGTTGGCTACACCTTC. This sequence joins TRBV5-1 and TRBJ1-2, with 7 bases lining up with TRBD1. J lost 7 bases, V lost 4 bases, and 4 bases had no gene match. The CDR3 spans 12 residues. Germline loops: CDR1 SGHRS, CDR2 YFSETQ.

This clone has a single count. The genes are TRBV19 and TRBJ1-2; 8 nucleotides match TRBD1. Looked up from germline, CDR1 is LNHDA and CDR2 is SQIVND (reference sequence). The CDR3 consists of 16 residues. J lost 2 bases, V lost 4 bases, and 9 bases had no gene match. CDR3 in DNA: TGTGCCAGTAGTACCTTCCGGACAGGGTCCAACTATGGCTACACCTTC. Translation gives CASSTFRTGSNYGYTF.

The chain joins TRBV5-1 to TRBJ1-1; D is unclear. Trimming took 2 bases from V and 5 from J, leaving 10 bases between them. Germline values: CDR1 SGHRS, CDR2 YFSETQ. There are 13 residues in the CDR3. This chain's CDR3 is CASSLPGTTEAFF. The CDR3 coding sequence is TGCGCCAGCAGCTTACCCGGTACTACTGAAGCTTTCTTT.

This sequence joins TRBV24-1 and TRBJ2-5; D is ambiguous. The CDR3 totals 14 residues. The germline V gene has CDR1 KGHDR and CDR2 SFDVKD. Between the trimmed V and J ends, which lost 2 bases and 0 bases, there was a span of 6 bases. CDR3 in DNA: TGTGCCACCAGTGATTCCGGGTACCAAGAGACCCAGTACTTC. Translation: CATSDSGYQETQYF.

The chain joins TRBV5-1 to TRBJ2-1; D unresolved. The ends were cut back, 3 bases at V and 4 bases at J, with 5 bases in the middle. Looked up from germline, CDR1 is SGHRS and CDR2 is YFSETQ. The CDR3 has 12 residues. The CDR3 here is CASSYRYNEQFF. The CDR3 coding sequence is TGCGCCAGCAGCTACCGGTACAATGAGCAGTTCTTC.

The DNA of the CDR3 is TGTGCCACCAGCAGTCCCGGACTAGCGGCGTACAATGAGCAGTTCTTC. It translates to CATSSPGLAAYNEQFF. The chain recombines TRBV15 with TRBJ2-1; TRBD2 matches at 10 bases. Germline V gene data show CDR1 as LNHNV and CDR2 as YYDKDF (reference sequence). The CDR3 is made up of 16 amino acids. After removal of 3 bases from V and 4 bases from J, the junction contained 6 bases not matched to a gene.

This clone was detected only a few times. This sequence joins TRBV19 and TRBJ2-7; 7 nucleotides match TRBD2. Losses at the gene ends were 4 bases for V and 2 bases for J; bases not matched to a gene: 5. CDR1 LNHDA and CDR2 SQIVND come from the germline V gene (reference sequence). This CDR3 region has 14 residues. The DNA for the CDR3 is TGTGCCAGTAGTAGCCAGCGGGGACCCTACGAGCAGTACTTC. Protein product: CASSSQRGPYEQYF.

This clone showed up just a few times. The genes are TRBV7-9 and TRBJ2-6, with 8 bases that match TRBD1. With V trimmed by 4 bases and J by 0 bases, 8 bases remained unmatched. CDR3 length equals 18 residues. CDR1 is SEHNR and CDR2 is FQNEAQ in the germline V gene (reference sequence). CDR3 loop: CASSSGTGYRSGANVLTF. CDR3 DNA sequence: TGTGCCAGCAGCTCCGGGACAGGTTACCGCTCTGGGGCCAACGTCCTGACTTTC.

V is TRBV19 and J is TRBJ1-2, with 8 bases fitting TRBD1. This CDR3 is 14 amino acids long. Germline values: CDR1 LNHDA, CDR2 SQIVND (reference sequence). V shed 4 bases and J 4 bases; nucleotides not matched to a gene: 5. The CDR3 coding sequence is TGTGCCAGTAGTACGACAGGGGATACCTATGGCTACACCTTC. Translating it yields CASSTTGDTYGYTF.

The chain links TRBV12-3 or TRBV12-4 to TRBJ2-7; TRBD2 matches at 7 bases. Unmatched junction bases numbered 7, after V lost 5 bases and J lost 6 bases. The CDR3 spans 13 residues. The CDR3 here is CASSPSGVREQYF. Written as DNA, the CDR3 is TGTGCCAGCAGTCCCAGCGGGGTACGCGAGCAGTACTTC.

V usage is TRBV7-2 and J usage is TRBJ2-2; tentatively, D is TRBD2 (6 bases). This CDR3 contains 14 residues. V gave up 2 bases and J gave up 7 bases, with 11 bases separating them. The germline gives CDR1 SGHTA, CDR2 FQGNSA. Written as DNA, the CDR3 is TGTGCCAGCAGCTTACGGGGAGGTTACGGGGAGCTGTTTTTT. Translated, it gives CASSLRGGYGELFF. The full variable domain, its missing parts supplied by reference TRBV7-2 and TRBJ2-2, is GAGVSQSPSNKVTEKGKDVELRCDPISGHTALYWYRQSLGQGLEFLIYFQGNSAPDKSGLPSDRFSAERTGGSVSTLTIQRTQQEDSAVYLCASSLRGGYGELFFGEGSRLTVL.

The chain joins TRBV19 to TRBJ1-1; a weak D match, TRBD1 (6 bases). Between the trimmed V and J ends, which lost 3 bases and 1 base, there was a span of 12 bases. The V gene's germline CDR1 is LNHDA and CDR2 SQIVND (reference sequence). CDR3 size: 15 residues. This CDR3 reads CASSISGHPNTEAFF. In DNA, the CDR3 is TGTGCCAGTAGTATTTCGGGACATCCGAACACTGAAGCTTTCTTT.

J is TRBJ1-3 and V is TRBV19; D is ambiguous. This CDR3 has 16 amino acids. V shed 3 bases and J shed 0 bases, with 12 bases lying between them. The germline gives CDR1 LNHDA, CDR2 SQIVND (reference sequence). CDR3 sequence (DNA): TGTGCCAGTAGTATTCAGAAGACAAACTCTGGAAACACCATATATTTT. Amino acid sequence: CASSIQKTNSGNTIYF.

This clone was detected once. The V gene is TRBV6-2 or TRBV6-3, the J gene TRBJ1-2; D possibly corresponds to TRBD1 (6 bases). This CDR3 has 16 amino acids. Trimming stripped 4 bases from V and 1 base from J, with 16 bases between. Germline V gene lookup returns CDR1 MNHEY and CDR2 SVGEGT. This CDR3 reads CASSSDRTSLNYGYTF. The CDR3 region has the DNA TGTGCCAGCAGTTCTGACAGGACCTCACTTAACTATGGCTACACCTTC.

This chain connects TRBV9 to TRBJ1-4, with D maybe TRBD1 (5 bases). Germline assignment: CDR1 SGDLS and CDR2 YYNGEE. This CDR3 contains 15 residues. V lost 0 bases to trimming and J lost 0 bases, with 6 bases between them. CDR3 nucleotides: TGTGCCAGCAGCGTAGGGGGGGCAACTAATGAAAAACTGTTTTTT. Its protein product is CASSVGGATNEKLFF.

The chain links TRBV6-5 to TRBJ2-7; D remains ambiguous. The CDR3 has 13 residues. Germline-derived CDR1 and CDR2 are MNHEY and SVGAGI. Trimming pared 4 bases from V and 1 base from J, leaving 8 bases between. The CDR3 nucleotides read TGTGCCAGCAGTTCCGACATGTCCTACGAGCAGTACTTC. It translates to CASSSDMSYEQYF.

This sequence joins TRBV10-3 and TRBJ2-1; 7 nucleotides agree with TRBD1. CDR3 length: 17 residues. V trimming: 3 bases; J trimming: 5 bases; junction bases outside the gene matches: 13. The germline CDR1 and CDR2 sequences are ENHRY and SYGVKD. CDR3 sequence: CAISDRDRATMNNEQFF. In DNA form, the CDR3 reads TGTGCCATCAGTGATCGGGACAGAGCTACTATGAACAATGAGCAGTTCTTC.

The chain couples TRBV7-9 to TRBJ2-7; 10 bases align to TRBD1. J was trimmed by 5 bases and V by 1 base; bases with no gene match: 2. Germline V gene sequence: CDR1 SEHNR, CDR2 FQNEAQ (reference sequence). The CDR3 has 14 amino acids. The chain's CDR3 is CASSLGGTGDEQYF. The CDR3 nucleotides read TGTGCCAGCAGCTTAGGCGGGACAGGGGACGAGCAGTACTTC.

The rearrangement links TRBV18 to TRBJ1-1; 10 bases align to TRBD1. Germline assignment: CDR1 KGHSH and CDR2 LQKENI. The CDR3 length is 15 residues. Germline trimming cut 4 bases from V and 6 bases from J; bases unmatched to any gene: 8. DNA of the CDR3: TGTGCCAGCTCACAAACCGGGACAGGGGCCTCTGAAGCTTTCTTT. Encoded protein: CASSQTGTGASEAFF. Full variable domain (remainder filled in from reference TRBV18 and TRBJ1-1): NAGVMQNPRHLVRRRGQEARLRCSPMKGHSHVYWYRQLPEEGLKFMVYLQKENIIDESGMPKERFSAEFPKEGPSILRIQQVVRGDSAAYFCASSQTGTGASEAFFGQGTRLTVV.

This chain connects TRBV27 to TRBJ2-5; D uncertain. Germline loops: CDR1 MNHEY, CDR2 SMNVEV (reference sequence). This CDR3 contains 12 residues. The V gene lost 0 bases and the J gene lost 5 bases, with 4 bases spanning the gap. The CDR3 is CASSLSSETQYF. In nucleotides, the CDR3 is TGTGCCAGCAGTTTATCGTCGGAGACCCAGTACTTC.

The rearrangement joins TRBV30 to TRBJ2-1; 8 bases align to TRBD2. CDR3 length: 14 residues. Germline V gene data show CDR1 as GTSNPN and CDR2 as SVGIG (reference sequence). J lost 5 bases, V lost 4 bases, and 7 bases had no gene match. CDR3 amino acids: CAWNKRGLNNEQFF. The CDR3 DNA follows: TGTGCCTGGAACAAGCGGGGGCTCAACAATGAGCAGTTCTTC.